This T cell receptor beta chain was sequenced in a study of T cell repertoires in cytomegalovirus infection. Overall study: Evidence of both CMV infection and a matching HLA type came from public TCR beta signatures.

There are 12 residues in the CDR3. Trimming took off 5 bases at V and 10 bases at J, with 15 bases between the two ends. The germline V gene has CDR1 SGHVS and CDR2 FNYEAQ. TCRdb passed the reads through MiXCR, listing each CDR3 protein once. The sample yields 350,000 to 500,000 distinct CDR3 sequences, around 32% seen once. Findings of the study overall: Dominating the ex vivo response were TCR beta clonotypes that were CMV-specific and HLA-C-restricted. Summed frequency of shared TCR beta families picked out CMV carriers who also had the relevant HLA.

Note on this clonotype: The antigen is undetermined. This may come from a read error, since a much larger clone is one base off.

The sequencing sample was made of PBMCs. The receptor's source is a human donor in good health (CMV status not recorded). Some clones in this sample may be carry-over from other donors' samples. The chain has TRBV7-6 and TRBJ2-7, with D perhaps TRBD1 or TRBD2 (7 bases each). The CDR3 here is CASSQGGRDQYF. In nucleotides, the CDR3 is TGTGCCAGCAGCCAGGGGGGGCGCGATCAGTACTTC.